The TCR beta chain under discussion was sequenced for a study of blood T cell repertoires in COVID-19. This CDR3 is built from 16 residues. CDR1 is LGHNA, CDR2 YSLEER, per germline. The V and J ends lost 4 bases and 6 bases, in that order; junction bases with no gene match: 5. The assay was immunoSEQ multiplex PCR, and TCRdb's table has in-frame clones only and misses some. The table shows roughly 280,000 clones, with about 88% occurring only once. Sequenced material: PBMCs or T cells enriched from blood (not recorded which). V usage is TRBV4-3 and J usage is TRBJ1-6, with 11 bases lining up with TRBD1. This receptor was taken from a woman in her 50s who had recovered from COVID-19. The DNA for the CDR3 is TGCGCCAGCAGCCGTGGGACAGGGGGAGTTAATTCACCCCTCCACTTT. This gives the protein CASSRGTGGVNSPLHF.